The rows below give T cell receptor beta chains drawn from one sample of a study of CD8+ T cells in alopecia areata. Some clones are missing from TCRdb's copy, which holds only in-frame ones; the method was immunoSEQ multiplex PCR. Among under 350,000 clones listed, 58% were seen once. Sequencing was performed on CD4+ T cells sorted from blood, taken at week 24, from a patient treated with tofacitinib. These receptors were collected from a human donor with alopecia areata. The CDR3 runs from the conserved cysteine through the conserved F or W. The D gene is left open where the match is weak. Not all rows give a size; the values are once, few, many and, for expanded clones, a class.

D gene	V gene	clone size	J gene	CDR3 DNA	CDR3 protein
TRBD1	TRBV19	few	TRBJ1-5	TGTGCCAGTACCGCGGATCCTAGAAAGACAGGGTACAATCAGCCCCAGCATTTT	CASTADPRKTGYNQPQHF
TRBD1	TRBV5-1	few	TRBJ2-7	TGCGCCAGCAGCGGGGACCCCGGGACAGTTTCCTACGAGCAGTACTTC	CASSGDPGTVSYEQYF
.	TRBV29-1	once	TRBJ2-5	TGCAGCGTCGACGTAGGTGTCGACGGGACCCAGTACTTC	CSVDVGVDGTQYF
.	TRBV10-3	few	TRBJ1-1	TGTGCCATCAGTTTGGGGGGACGCACTGAAGCTTTCTTT	CAISLGGRTEAFF
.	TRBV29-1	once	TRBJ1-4	TGCAGCGTTGACGAGGGGGGCGGTGAAAAACTGTTTTTT	CSVDEGGGEKLFF
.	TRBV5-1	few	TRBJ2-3	TGCGCCAGCGCTACTCTGAGGGGCAGCACAGATACGCAGTATTTT	CASATLRGSTDTQYF
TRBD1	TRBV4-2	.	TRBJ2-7	TGTGCCAGCAGCCAGGGACAGGGTACCTCCTACGAGCAGTACTTC	CASSQGQGTSYEQYF
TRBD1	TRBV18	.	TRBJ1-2	TGTGCCAGCTCACCACCGCACAGGACAGGGGGTTATGGCTACACCTTC	CASSPPHRTGGYGYTF
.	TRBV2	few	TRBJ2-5	TGTGCCAGCAGTGGGAGTCCAAAAGAGACCCAGTACTTC	CASSGSPKETQYF
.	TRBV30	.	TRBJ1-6	TGTGCCTCCACATCCGTCGGTCCCTATAATTCACCCCTCCACTTT	CASTSVGPYNSPLHF
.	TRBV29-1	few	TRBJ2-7	TGCAGCGTTGAGTGGGATATCACCTACGAGCAGTACTTC	CSVEWDITYEQYF
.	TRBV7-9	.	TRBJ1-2	TGTGCCAGCAGCTTACAGGAGCGAGGCTACACCTTC	CASSLQERGYTF
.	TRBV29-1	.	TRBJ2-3	TGCAGCGTATACAGGGAGGGCACAGATACGCAGTATTTT	CSVYREGTDTQYF
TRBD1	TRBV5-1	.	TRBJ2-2	TGCGCCAGCAGCTTGCGGGACAGGGGGCGAATCCTCAACCCCGGGGAGCTGTTTTTT	CASSLRDRGRILNPGELFF
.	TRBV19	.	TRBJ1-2	TGTGCCAGTAGTAAAGTCAGCCGACCTAACTATGGCTACACCTTC	CASSKVSRPNYGYTF
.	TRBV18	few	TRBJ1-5	TGTGCCAGCTCACCTCAGATTCTCAGGGATGGCCAGCCCCAGCATTTT	CASSPQILRDGQPQHF
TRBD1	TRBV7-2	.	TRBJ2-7	TGTGCCAGCAGTTGGGACAGGGGGGGCTACGAGCAGTACTTC	CASSWDRGGYEQYF
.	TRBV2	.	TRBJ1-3	TGTGCCAGCAGTGTCGAGTCCCTCTCTGGAAACACCATATATTTT	CASSVESLSGNTIYF
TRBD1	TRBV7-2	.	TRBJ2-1	TGTGCCAGCAGCCCTGGACAGGGGGCTTATGTCTACAATGAGCAGTTCTTC	CASSPGQGAYVYNEQFF
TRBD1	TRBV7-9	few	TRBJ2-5	TGTGCCAGCAGCATCGGGACAGGGAAAGAGACCCAGTACTTC	CASSIGTGKETQYF
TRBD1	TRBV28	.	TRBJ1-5	TGTGCCAGCAGTTCCCTCGGGCGACAGGGCGGCAATCAGCCCCAGCATTTT	CASSSLGRQGGNQPQHF
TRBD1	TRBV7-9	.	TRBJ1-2	TGTGCCAGCAGCTCAAAACGGAGGACAGGGGGCGGCCATCACTATGGCTACACCTTC	CASSSKRRTGGGHHYGYTF
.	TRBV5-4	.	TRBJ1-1	TGTGCCAGCAGTAGCGTGCTGAACACTGAAGCTTTCTTT	CASSSVLNTEAFF
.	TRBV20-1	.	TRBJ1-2	TGCAGTGGCAACCACAGGGATGGCTACACCTTC	CSGNHRDGYTF
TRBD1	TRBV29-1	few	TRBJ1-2	TGCAGCGTGAGGGGGCAGTACTATGGCTACACCTTC	CSVRGQYYGYTF
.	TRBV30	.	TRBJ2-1	TGTGCCTGGAGTGTAAGGTCCAGTTACAATGAGCAGTTCTTC	CAWSVRSSYNEQFF
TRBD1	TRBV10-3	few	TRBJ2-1	TGTGCCACCGCCGGGACAGGGGGTAATGAGCAGTTCTTC	CATAGTGGNEQFF
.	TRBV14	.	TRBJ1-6	TGTGCCAGCAGCCAAGAGTTGAGAACACCCCTCCACTTT	CASSQELRTPLHF
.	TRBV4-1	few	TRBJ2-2	TGCGCCAGCAGCCAATTGCCAGAGGCGGGCACCGGGGAGCTGTTTTTT	CASSQLPEAGTGELFF
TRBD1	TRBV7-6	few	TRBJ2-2	TGTGCCAGCAGCCCCGGCTTGGGGATGACAGGGGACACCGGGGAGCTGTTTTTT	CASSPGLGMTGDTGELFF
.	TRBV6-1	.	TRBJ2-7	TGTGCCAGCAGCCCGGGACGGTCCTACGAGCAGTACTTC	CASSPGRSYEQYF
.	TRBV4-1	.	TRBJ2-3	TGCGCCAGCAGCCAAGCCGGGGGAGCAGATACGCAGTATTTT	CASSQAGGADTQYF
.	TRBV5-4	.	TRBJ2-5	TGTGCCAGCAGCCGACAAATCGAGGTCGGAGAGACCCAGTACTTC	CASSRQIEVGETQYF
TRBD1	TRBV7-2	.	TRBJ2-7	TGTGCCAGCAGCTTAGAGTCCGGGACAGTCTCCTACGAGCAGTACTTC	CASSLESGTVSYEQYF
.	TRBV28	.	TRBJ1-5	TGTGCCAGCATCGTGGGAGGGGCTGGGGATCAGCCCCAGCATTTT	CASIVGGAGDQPQHF
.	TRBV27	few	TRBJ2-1	TGTGCCAGCAACCGCGGTTGGAACAATGAGCAGTTCTTC	CASNRGWNNEQFF
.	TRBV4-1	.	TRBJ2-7	TGCGCCAGCAGCGGAGTTGGGTTGCACGAGCAGTACTTC	CASSGVGLHEQYF
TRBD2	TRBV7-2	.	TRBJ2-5	TGTGCCAGCGCGCGGGGGGAGACCCAGTACTTC	CASARGETQYF
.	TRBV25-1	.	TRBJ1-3	TGTGCCAGCACGCGGGCGAGTTCTGGAAACACCATATATTTT	CASTRASSGNTIYF
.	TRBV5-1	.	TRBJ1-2	TGCGCCAGCGGCCCCAATCGGGACTATGGCTACACCTTC	CASGPNRDYGYTF
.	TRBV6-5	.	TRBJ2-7	TGTGCCAGCAGTACAGAGGGGGGGGGAACGTACGAGCAGTACTTC	CASSTEGGGTYEQYF
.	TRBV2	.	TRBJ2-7	TGTGCCAGCAGTGAACGGGATCCCTACGAGCAGTACTTC	CASSERDPYEQYF
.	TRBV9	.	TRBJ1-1	TGTGCCAGCAGCTCCCGAACGGGGGGCACTGAAGCTTTCTTT	CASSSRTGGTEAFF
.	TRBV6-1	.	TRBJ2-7	TGTGCCAGCACCCGGGACGGATCCTACGTGCAGTACTTC	CASTRDGSYVQYF
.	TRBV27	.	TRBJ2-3	TGTGCCAGCAGTCCGGGGACTGCTAGCACAGATACGCAGTATTTT	CASSPGTASTDTQYF